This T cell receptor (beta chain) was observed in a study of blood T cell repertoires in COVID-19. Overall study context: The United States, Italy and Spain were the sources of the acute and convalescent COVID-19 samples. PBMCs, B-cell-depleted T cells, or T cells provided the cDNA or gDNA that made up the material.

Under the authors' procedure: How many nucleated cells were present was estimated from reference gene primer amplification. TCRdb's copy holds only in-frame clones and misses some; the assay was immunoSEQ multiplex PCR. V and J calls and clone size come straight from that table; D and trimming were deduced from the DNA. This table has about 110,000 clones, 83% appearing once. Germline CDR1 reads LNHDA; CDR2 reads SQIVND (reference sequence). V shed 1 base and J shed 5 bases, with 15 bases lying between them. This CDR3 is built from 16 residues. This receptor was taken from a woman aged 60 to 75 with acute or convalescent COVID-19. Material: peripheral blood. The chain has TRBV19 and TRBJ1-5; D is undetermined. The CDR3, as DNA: TGTGCCAGTAGTATAGCCCAGCGTACCCTATATCAGCCCCAGCATTTT. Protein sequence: CASSIAQRTLYQPQHF.